This T cell receptor (beta chain) was found in a study of blood T cell repertoires in COVID-19. Only in-frame clones appear in the TCRdb table, and some are missing; sequencing was by immunoSEQ multiplex PCR. Altogether about 120,000 clones are present, approximately 89% being singletons, with the ten largest covering around 5.5%. Germline V gives CDR1 LGHDT, CDR2 YNNKEL (reference sequence). This CDR3 spans 14 amino acids. V shed 4 bases, J shed 6 bases, and the junction held 6 bases outside the gene matches. Source material: peripheral blood. The source is an older woman with COVID-19, enrolled during active disease. This chain connects TRBV3-1 (or the pseudogene TRBV3-2) to TRBJ1-2, with 9 nucleotides matching TRBD1. The CDR3 loop is CASSLLQGADGYTF. CDR3 bases: TGTGCCAGCAGCCTTCTACAGGGGGCAGATGGCTACACCTTC.